This TCR beta chain was documented in a study of T cell responses to AZD1222 COVID-19 vaccine. This table comes from immunoSEQ multiplex PCR, and its TCRdb copy is limited to in-frame clones, with some not included. Of over 100,000 clones listed, 85% to 90% are singletons. Trimming removed 4 bases from V and 1 base from J, with 6 bases in between. CDR1 is LGHNA, CDR2 YNFKEQ, per germline. CDR3 length: 13 amino acids. This TCR came from an adult in good health. The sample was peripheral blood, taken on day 0 of AZD1222 vaccination. The V call is TRBV4-2, the J call TRBJ2-3, with D perhaps matching TRBD1 (6 bases). The CDR3 reads CASSPGGTDTQYF. The CDR3, as DNA: TGTGCCAGCAGCCCAGGGGGCACAGATACGCAGTATTTT.